A selection of T cell receptor beta chains follows, all from one sample in a study of STAT5B mutations in CD4+ large granular lymphocyte leukemia. Sequencing used immunoSEQ multiplex PCR; TCRdb keeps in-frame clones, though not all of them. The repertoire includes 31,000 or so clones, 70% to 75% of them detected once, and less than 0.3% sits in the top ten. The sequenced material came from CD4+ T cells from blood buffy coats. All receptors derive from a human donor in good health. Each CDR3 is given with its conserved first and last residue. The D gene is left open where the match is weak.

v_call: TRBV2
d_call: NA
cdr3_aa: CASTRTANEKLFF

v_call: TRBV7-9
d_call: NA
cdr3_aa: CASSKGQGFYEQYF

v_call: TRBV5-1
d_call: TRBD1
cdr3_aa: CASQTGGDSPLHF

v_call: TRBV7-2
d_call: NA
cdr3_aa: CASSLVLGRGNIQYF

v_call: TRBV14
d_call: TRBD2
cdr3_aa: CASSQRLAGAIRETQYF

v_call: TRBV11-2
d_call: TRBD2
cdr3_aa: CASSFPSAGGRNEQFF

v_call: TRBV9
d_call: TRBD2
cdr3_aa: CASSEGGPGLAGGEQFF

v_call: TRBV28
d_call: NA
cdr3_aa: CTSSSLGGWGAVNTEAFF

v_call: TRBV5-4
d_call: NA
cdr3_aa: CASSYRSGGGYEQYF

v_call: TRBV7-9
d_call: NA
cdr3_aa: CASSLRTATNYGYTF

v_call: TRBV19
d_call: NA
cdr3_aa: CASSISPGTNTEAFF

v_call: TRBV18
d_call: NA
cdr3_aa: CASSPELYQETQYF

v_call: TRBV7-2
d_call: TRBD2
cdr3_aa: CASGAGAETQYF